This T cell receptor beta chain was retrieved from a study of radiotherapy plus CTLA-4 blockade in lung cancer. General study points: Reports state that early shifts in blood T cell clones, with interferon-beta, best predicted response.

The CDR3 is 13 residues long. Per germline, CDR1 LNHNV and CDR2 YYDKDF (reference sequence). The ends were cut back, 3 bases at V and 10 bases at J, with 15 bases in the middle. Measured with immunoSEQ multiplex PCR; TCRdb has only the in-frame clones, and not every one. In the table there are about 62,000 clones, 70% to 80% of which are singletons. A remark on this clone: Its cognate antigen is unknown.

The clonotype originates from a human donor with non-small cell lung cancer who had a complete response to radiotherapy plus ipilimumab. The sequencing here drew on peripheral blood, taken from a patient treated with radiotherapy plus ipilimumab. This chain joins TRBV15 and TRBJ1-1; no firm D call. The CDR3 coding sequence is TGTGCCACCAGCAGTGCTATAGGAAGTACAGCTTTCTTT. The encoded protein is CATSSAIGSTAFF.